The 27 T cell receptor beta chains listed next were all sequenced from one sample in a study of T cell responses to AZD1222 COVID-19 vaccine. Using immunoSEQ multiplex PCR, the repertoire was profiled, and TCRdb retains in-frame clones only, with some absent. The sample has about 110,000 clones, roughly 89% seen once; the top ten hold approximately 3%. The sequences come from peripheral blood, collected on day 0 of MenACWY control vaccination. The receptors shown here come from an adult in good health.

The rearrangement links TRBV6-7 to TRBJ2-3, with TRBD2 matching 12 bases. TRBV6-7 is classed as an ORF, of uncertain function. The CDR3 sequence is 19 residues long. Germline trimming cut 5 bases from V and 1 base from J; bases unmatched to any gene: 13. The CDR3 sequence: CASSGQGRLAGECTDTQYF. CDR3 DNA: TGTGCCAGCAGTGGACAGGGTCGACTAGCGGGGGAGTGCACAGATACGCAGTATTTT.

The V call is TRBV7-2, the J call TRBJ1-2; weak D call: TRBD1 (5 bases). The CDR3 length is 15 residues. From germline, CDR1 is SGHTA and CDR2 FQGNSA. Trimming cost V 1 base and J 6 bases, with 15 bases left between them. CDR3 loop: CASSLVPGVNDGYTF. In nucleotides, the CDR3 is TGTGCCAGCAGCTTAGTCCCGGGGGTAAACGATGGCTACACCTTC.

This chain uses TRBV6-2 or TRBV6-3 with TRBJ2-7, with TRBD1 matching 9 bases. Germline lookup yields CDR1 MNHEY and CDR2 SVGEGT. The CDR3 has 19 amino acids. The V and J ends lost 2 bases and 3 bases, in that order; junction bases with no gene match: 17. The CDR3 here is CASSYLRDRAGQRSYEQYF. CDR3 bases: TGTGCCAGCAGTTACCTCCGGGACAGGGCAGGCCAAAGGAGCTACGAGCAGTACTTC.

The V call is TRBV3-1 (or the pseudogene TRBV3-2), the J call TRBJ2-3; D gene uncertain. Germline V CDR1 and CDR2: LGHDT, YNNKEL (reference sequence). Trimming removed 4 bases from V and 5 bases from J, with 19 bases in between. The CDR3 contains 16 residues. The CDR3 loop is CASSRRCPICQDTQYF. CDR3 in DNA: TGTGCCAGCAGCCGGCGTTGTCCCATTTGTCAAGATACGCAGTATTTT.

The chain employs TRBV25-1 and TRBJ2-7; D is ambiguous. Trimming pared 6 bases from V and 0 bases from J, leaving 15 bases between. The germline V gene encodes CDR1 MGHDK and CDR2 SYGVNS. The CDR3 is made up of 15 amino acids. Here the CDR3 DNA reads TGTGCCAGCAGCCCACGGACCGCCAGCTCCTACGAGCAGTACTTC. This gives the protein CASSPRTASSYEQYF.

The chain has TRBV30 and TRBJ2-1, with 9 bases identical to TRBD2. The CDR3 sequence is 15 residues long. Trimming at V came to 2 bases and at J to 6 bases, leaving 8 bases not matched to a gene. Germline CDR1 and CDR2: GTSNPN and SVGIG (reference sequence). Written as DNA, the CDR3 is TGTGCCTGGAGTCGCAGGCCGCGGGAGGGCAATGAGCAGTTCTTC. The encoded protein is CAWSRRPREGNEQFF.

The CDR3 sequence: CASSEDRGRYEQYF. The CDR3, as DNA: TGTGCCAGCAGTGAAGACAGGGGCAGGTACGAGCAGTACTTC. This sequence joins TRBV6-1 and TRBJ2-7; TRBD1 matches at 7 bases. V gave up 1 base and J gave up 4 bases; unmatched junction bases: 4. Germline loops: CDR1 MNHNS, CDR2 SASEGT. The CDR3 consists of 14 residues.

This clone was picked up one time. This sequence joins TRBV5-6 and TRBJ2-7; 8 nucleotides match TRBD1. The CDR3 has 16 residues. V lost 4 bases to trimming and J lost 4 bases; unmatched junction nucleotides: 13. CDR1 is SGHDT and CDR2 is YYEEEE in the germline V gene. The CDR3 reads CASSLGAGQGTYEQYF. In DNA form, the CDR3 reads TGTGCCAGCAGCCTCGGTGCCGGACAGGGAACATACGAGCAGTACTTC.

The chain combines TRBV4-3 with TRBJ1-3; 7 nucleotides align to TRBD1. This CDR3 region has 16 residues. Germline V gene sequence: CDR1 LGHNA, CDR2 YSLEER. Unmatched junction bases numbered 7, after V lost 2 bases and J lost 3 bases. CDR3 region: CASSQKNTGDGNTIYF. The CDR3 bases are TGCGCCAGCAGCCAAAAGAATACAGGGGATGGAAACACCATATATTTT.

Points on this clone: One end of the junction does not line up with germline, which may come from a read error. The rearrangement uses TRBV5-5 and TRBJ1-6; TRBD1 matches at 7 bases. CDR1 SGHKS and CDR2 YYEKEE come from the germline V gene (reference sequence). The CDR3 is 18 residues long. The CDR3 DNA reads TGTGCCAGCAGCCGTTGGGGACAGCCGGGATCCTTTAATTCACCCCTCCACTTT. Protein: CASSRWGQPGSFNSPLHF.

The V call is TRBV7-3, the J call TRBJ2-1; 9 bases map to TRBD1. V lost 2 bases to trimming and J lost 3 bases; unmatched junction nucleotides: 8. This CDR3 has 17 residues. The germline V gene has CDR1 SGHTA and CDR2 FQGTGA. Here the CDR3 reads CASSLARDREFYNEQFF. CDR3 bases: TGTGCCAGCAGCTTAGCCCGGGACAGGGAGTTCTACAATGAGCAGTTCTTC.

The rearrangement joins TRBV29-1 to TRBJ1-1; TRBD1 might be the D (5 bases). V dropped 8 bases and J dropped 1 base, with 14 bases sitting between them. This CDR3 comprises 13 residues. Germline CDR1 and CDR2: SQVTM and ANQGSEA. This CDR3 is CSYQGFRNTEAFF. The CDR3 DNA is TGCAGCTACCAGGGTTTCAGGAACACTGAAGCTTTCTTT. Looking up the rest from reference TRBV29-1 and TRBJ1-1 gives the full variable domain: SAVISQKPSRDICQRGTSLTIQCQVDSQVTMMFWYRQQPGQSLTLIATANQGSEATYESGFVIDKFPISRPNLTFSTLTVSNMSPEDSSIYLCSYQGFRNTEAFFGQGTRLTVV.

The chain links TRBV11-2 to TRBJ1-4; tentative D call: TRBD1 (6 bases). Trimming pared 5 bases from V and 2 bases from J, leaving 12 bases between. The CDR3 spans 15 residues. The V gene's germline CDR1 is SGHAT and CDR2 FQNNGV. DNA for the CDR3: TGTGCCAGCAGCGCAGGGACACTGACTAATGAAAAACTGTTTTTT. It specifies CASSAGTLTNEKLFF. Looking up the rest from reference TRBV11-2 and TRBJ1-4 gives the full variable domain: EAGVAQSPRYKIIEKRQSVAFWCNPISGHATLYWYQQILGQGPKLLIQFQNNGVVDDSQLPKDRFSAERLKGVDSTLKIQPAKLEDSAVYLCASSAGTLTNEKLFFGSGTQLSVL.

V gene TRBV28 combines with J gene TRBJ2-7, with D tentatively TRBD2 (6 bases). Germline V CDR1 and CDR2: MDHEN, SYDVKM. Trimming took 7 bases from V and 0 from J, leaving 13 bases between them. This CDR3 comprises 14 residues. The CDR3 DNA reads TGTGCCAGCATCCGAAGCGGGCTCTCCTACGAGCAGTACTTC. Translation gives CASIRSGLSYEQYF.

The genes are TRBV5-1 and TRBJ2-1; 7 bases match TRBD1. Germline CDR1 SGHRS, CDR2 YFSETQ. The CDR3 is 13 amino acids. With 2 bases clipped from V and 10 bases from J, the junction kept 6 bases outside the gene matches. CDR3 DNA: TGCGCCAGCAGCTTCAACAGGGGTAGGGAGCAGTTCTTC. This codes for CASSFNRGREQFF.

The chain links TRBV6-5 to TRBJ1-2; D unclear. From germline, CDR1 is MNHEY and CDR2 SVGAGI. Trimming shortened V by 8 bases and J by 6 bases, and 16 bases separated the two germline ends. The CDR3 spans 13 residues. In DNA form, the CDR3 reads TGTGCCAGCCGACTAACGGGGTGGAATGGCTACACCTTC. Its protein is CASRLTGWNGYTF.

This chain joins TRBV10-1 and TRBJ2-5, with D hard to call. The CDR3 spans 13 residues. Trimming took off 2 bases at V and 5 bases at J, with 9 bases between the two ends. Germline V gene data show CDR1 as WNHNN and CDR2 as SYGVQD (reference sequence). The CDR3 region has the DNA TGCGCCAGCAGTGAGGCAGGTAGTGAGACCCAGTACTTC. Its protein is CASSEAGSETQYF.

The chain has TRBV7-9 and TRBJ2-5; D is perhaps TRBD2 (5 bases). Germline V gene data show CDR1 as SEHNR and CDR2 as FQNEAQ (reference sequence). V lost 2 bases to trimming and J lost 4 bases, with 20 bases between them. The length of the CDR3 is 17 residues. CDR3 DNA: TGTGCCAGCAGCTTATATGTGGTGGCGGGTGGTGTAGAGACCCAGTACTTC. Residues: CASSLYVVAGGVETQYF.

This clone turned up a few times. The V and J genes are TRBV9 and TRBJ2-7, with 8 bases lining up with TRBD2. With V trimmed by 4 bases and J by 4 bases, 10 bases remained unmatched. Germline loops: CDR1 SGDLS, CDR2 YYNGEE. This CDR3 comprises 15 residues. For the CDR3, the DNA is TGTGCCAGCAGCCCCGCGGGGGGAGGGCGGTACGAGCAGTACTTC. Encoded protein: CASSPAGGGRYEQYF. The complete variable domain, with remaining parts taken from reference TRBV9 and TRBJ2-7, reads DSGVTQTPKHLITATGQRVTLRCSPRSGDLSVYWYQQSLDQGLQFLIQYYNGEERAKGNILERFSAQQFPDLHSELNLSSLELGDSALYFCASSPAGGGRYEQYFGPGTRLTVT.

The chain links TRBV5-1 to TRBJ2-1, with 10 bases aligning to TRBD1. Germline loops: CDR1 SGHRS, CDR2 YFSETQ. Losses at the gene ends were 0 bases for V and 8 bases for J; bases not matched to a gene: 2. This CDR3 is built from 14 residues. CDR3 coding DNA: TGCGCCAGCAGCTTGGCCGGGACAGGGGATGAGCAGTTCTTC. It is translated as CASSLAGTGDEQFF. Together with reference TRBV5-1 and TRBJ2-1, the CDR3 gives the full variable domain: KAGVTQTPRYLIKTRGQQVTLSCSPISGHRSVSWYQQTPGQGLQFLFEYFSETQRNKGNFPGRFSGRQFSNSRSEMNVSTLELGDSALYLCASSLAGTGDEQFFGPGTRLTVL.

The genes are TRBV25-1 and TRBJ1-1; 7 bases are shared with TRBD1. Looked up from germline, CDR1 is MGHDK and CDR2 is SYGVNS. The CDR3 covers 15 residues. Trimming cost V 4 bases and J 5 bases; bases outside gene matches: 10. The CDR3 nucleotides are TGTGCCAGCAGTGGGACAGGCCGAAGGTCAACTGAAGCTTTCTTT. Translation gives CASSGTGRRSTEAFF.

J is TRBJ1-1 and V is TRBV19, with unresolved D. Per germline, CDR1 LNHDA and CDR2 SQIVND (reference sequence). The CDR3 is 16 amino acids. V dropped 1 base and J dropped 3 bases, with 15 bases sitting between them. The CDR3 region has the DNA TGTGCCAGTAGTATAGCGCCGGGTATGGGTGACACTGAAGCTTTCTTT. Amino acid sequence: CASSIAPGMGDTEAFF.

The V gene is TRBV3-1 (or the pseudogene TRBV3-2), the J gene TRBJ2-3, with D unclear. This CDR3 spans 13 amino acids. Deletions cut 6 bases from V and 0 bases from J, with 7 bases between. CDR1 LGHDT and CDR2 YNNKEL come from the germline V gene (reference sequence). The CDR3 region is CASRALSTDTQYF. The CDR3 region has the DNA TGTGCCAGCAGGGCGCTAAGCACAGATACGCAGTATTTT.

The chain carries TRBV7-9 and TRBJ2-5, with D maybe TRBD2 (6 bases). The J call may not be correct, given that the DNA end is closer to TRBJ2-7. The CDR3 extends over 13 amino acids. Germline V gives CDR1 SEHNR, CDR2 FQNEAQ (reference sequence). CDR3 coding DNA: TGTGCCAGCAGCCCCGGAGGGGAAGACGAGCAGTACTTC. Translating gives CASSPGGEDEQYF.

The CDR3 here is CASSRPGQGTLAFF. The CDR3 coding sequence is TGTGCCAGCAGCCGACCGGGACAGGGGACGTTGGCTTTCTTT. V usage is TRBV5-4 and J usage is TRBJ1-1; 10 bases agree with TRBD1. With V trimmed by 4 bases and J by 11 bases, 11 bases remained unmatched. The CDR3 length is 14 residues. Per the germline V gene, CDR1 is SGHNT and CDR2 is YYREEE (reference sequence).

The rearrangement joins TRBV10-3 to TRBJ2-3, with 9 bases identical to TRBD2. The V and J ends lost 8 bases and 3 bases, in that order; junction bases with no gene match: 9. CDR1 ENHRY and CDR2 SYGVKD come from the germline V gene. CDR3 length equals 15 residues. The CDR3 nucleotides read TGTGCCATCCGATGGGGTAGCGGGGGAACAGATACGCAGTATTTT. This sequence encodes CAIRWGSGGTDTQYF.

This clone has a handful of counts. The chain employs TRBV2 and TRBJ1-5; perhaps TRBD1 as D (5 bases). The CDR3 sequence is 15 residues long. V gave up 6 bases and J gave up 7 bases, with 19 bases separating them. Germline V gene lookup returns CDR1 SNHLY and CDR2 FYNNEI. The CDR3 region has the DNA TGTGCCAGCAGAGCCTCCCTTGCCGGGGACCAGCCCCAGCATTTT. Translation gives CASRASLAGDQPQHF.